This T cell receptor (beta chain) was documented in a study of T cell responses to AZD1222 COVID-19 vaccine. Sequenced by immunoSEQ multiplex PCR; TCRdb stores in-frame clones only, minus some. This sample has approximately 260,000 clones, with 85% to 95% found just once. With regard to this clone: Its specificity is not known.

Findings and caveats of the study: Most donors were white British, females outnumbered males, and clonal diversity was possibly underestimated.

Sequences were derived from peripheral blood, sampled on day 0 of AZD1222 vaccination. This TCR came from an adult in good health.

The CDR3, as DNA: TGTGCCAGCAGCTTAGGACTGGTAGTGGGCTTAGAGAAAGGTGAGCAGTTCTTC. This encodes CASSLGLVVGLEKGEQFF. This sequence joins TRBV7-9 and TRBJ2-1; D remains ambiguous. This CDR3 comprises 18 residues. V lost 1 base to trimming and J lost 9 bases, with 25 bases between them. From germline, CDR1 is SEHNR and CDR2 FQNEAQ (reference sequence).